These 14 T cell receptor beta chains were sequenced from one sample in a study of CXCR3-negative and CXCR3-positive naive CD8 T cells. Through 5' RACE with UMI labels, the TRB cDNA libraries were prepared. TCRdb processed the 5' RACE reads again and assigns one entry to each CDR3 protein, with no DNA. This sample contains 55,000 to 70,000 distinct CDR3 sequences. Specimen: memory CD8+ T cells from blood. The receptors come from a human donor in good health. Some clones in this sample may be carry-over from other donors' samples.

This chain links TRBV29-1 with TRBJ2-5; TCRdb proposes TRBD2, but this gene call is untestable without DNA. In germline, CDR1 is SQVTM, CDR2 ANQGSEA. This CDR3 region has 15 residues. The CDR3 is CSVRERLAGAETQYF.

The genes are TRBV7-9 and TRBJ1-2; with no DNA, the TCRdb D assignment of TRBD1 cannot be verified. Per the germline V gene, CDR1 is SEHNR and CDR2 is FQNEAQ (reference sequence). The CDR3 spans 16 residues. The CDR3 loop reads CASSLARGTVNYGYTF.

V and J are TRBV29-1 and TRBJ2-7; TCRdb's D call of TRBD1 is untestable without DNA. Germline V gene sequence: CDR1 SQVTM, CDR2 ANQGSEA. CDR3 length equals 13 residues. The CDR3 sequence: CSVATGQTYEQYF.

The V and J genes are TRBV29-1 and TRBJ1-4. The length of the CDR3 is 16 residues. Germline values: CDR1 SQVTM, CDR2 ANQGSEA. CDR3 amino acids: CSVEAADPPSNEKLFF.

The J gene is TRBJ1-5, the V gene TRBV4-1. Germline CDR1 reads MGHRA; CDR2 reads YSYEKL. This CDR3 region has 15 residues. This CDR3 is CASSQLQGGGQPQHF.

The chain joins TRBV6-2 or TRBV6-3 to TRBJ1-5; as DNA is missing, the TRBD1 call by TCRdb cannot be tested. Germline loops: CDR1 MNHEY, CDR2 SVGEGT. CDR3 size: 14 residues. This chain's CDR3 is CASSYPLTGQPQHF.

The chain has TRBV21-1 and TRBJ1-1; the D gene TCRdb calls, TRBD1, cannot be checked with no DNA. TRBV21-1 is a known pseudogene. The CDR3 has 16 amino acids. CDR3 in amino acids: CASSPRDRGLNTEAFF.

CDR3 in amino acids: CASSPVGSYEQYF. The J gene is TRBJ2-7, the V gene TRBV7-9. This CDR3 is 13 amino acids long. Germline-derived CDR1 and CDR2 are SEHNR and FQNEAQ (reference sequence). The full variable domain, with the rest looked up from reference TRBV7-9 and TRBJ2-7, is DTGVSQNPRHKITKRGQNVTFRCDPISEHNRLYWYRQTLGQGPEFLTYFQNEAQLEKSRLLSDRFSAERPKGSFSTLEIQRTEQGDSAMYLCASSPVGSYEQYFGPGTRLTVT.

CDR3: CASSGRGSTEAFF. This chain joins TRBV2 and TRBJ1-1; no DNA is available, so the TRBD1 call from TCRdb remains unchecked. This CDR3 comprises 13 residues. From germline, CDR1 is SNHLY and CDR2 FYNNEI. The whole variable domain, remainder taken from reference TRBV2 and TRBJ1-1, is EPEVTQTPSHQVTQMGQEVILRCVPISNHLYFYWYRQILGQKVEFLVSFYNNEISEKSEIFDDQFSVERPDGSNFTLKIRSTKLEDSAMYFCASSGRGSTEAFFGQGTRLTVV.

The CDR3 region is CASSPLWGGRSHNEQFF. The chain has TRBV7-8 and TRBJ2-1; TCRdb selects TRBD1, and the lack of DNA leaves this call unchecked. The CDR3 is 17 amino acids. Germline V gene data show CDR1 as SGHVS and CDR2 as FQNEAQ.

The V call is TRBV28, the J call TRBJ1-6. The CDR3 totals 14 residues. The V gene's germline CDR1 is MDHEN and CDR2 SYDVKM. This CDR3 reads CASTPEGSNSPLHF.

V is TRBV12-3 or TRBV12-4 and J is TRBJ2-7. The CDR3 spans 14 residues. This CDR3 is CASSLAPGALEQYF.

The gene calls are TRBV6-4 and TRBJ2-1; without DNA, the TCRdb call of TRBD1 cannot be checked. Germline CDR1 reads MRHNA; CDR2 reads SNTAGT. CDR3 length: 15 residues. This CDR3 is CASSDEGSGGARLFF.

The rearrangement links TRBV20-1 to TRBJ1-4; the D call of TRBD1 rests on TCRdb alone, since no DNA is present to check it. The CDR3 is 13 amino acids. Germline V gives CDR1 DFQATT, CDR2 SNEGSKA (reference sequence). Here the CDR3 reads CSARVAGQEKLFF.